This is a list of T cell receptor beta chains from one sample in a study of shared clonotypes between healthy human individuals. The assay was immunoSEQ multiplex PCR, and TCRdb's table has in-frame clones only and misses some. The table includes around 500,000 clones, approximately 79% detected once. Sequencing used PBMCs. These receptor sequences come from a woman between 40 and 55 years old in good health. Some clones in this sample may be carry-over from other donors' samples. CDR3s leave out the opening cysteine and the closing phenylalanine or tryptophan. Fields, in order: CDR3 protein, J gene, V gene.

ASSGPGTGMNEQF TRBJ2-1 TRBV6-1
ASSDNSGSGPDTQY TRBJ2-3 TRBV6-4
ASRITLAGVGEQY TRBJ2-7 TRBV6-6
ASSLSNSNQPQH TRBJ1-5 TRBV27
ASSEQETQY TRBJ2-5 TRBV18
ASSLVGARSTDTQY TRBJ2-3 TRBV5-1
AWAKTGVSEKLF TRBJ1-4 TRBV30
ASSPFRMVTEAF TRBJ1-1 TRBV7-2
ASRIAGTDTQY TRBJ2-3 TRBV7-6
ASSIGLLNTEAF TRBJ1-1 TRBV19
ASTYTAGPTGELF TRBJ2-2 TRBV27
ASSLEGSNYGYT TRBJ1-2 TRBV5-1
ASSQTVGSAPNTGELF TRBJ2-2 TRBV18
ASSITRTGVPGYGYT TRBJ1-2 TRBV11-2
ASTKTGRLSNQPQH TRBJ1-5 TRBV2
ASSLTGNGYT TRBJ1-2 TRBV5-6
ASRTGLVSPEQF TRBJ2-1 TRBV5-4
ASSDHGVAENTEAF TRBJ1-1 TRBV6-1
TSSQDWTGVYNEQF TRBJ2-1 TRBV1
ASSWGGLAGSETQY TRBJ2-5 TRBV5-1
ASSPQLNYEQY TRBJ2-7 TRBV5-1
ASSYLAGGFTDTQY TRBJ2-3 TRBV7-2
ASSPPNTEAF TRBJ1-1 TRBV28
ASSLGLWAGELF TRBJ2-2 TRBV7-2
ASSLAGTGGNEKLF TRBJ1-4 TRBV5-1
ASSLSVTSTDTQY TRBJ2-3 TRBV5-1
ASSFRGEETQY TRBJ2-5 TRBV5-4
ASSLRGLQETQY TRBJ2-5 TRBV27
ASSVAQGDYGYT TRBJ1-2 TRBV6-1
ASSPLNTEAF TRBJ1-1 TRBV7-9
ASHNQLDRAYYNEQF TRBJ2-1 TRBV7-2
ASSLGLAGVYEQY TRBJ2-7 TRBV27
ASSKGSGNTGELF TRBJ2-2 TRBV19
ASSLQGSGNQPQH TRBJ1-5 TRBV7-2
ASSDTSGSEQY TRBJ2-7 TRBV18
ASSGGGITEAF TRBJ1-1 TRBV6-6
ASRWDRRDYEQY TRBJ2-7 TRBV6-5
SVPIAGGPADTQY TRBJ2-3 TRBV29-1
ASSFLAGTDTQY TRBJ2-3 TRBV19
ASSVAPGGYNEQF TRBJ2-1 TRBV9
ASSPFLSSGNTIY TRBJ1-3 TRBV7-8
ASSFQGDGGSGNTIY TRBJ1-3 TRBV7-9
ASSARLAGGWGGNTQY TRBJ2-3 TRBV7-2
ASSLGTTQELF TRBJ1-4 TRBV7-8
ASSPQSNTEAF TRBJ1-1 TRBV18
ATSKGLAGGGSYNEQF TRBJ2-1 TRBV15
ATGQGAIDTQY TRBJ2-3 TRBV4-2
ASSDREWEAF TRBJ1-1 TRBV2
ASSFSASGGLAGELF TRBJ2-2 TRBV28
ASSQRGGPAF TRBJ1-1 TRBV28
ASSNPSRGTDTQY TRBJ2-3 TRBV5-1
ASTRAPGQETQY TRBJ2-5 TRBV7-9
ASQYSPTGYYEQY TRBJ2-7 TRBV19
ASSLGQQGHTGELF TRBJ2-2 TRBV7-2
ASSEYGRWGETQY TRBJ2-5 TRBV2